The 2 T cell receptor beta chains reported below all come from one sample, sequenced in a study of beta chain features in type 1 diabetes. The study reverse transcribed the entire isolated RNA, so it sequenced expressed TCRB transcripts. Measured with immunoSEQ multiplex PCR; TCRdb has only the in-frame clones, and not every one. The table includes around 40,000 clones, around 52% detected once. What was sequenced was Tregs from blood. The receptors derive from a woman aged 18 to 35 in good health.

The chain is built from TRBV18 and TRBJ2-7, with 11 bases identical to TRBD1. The CDR3 is made up of 13 amino acids. Looked up from germline, CDR1 is KGHSH and CDR2 is LQKENI. J gave up 5 bases and V 5 bases, and 2 bases lay outside the gene matches. CDR3 in DNA: TGTGCCAGCTCAAGGGACAGGGGGGACGAGCAGTACTTC. It encodes CASSRDRGDEQYF. The variable domain in full, with the rest retrieved from reference TRBV18 and TRBJ2-7, is NAGVMQNPRHLVRRRGQEARLRCSPMKGHSHVYWYRQLPEEGLKFMVYLQKENIIDESGMPKERFSAEFPKEGPSILRIQQVVRGDSAAYFCASSRDRGDEQYFGPGTRLTVT.

The CDR3: CASSLSTSGRGQYF. For the CDR3, the DNA is TGTGCCAGCAGTTTATCGACTAGCGGGAGGGGGCAGTACTTC. The genes are TRBV28 and TRBJ2-7; 14 nucleotides line up with TRBD2. The V gene's germline CDR1 is MDHEN and CDR2 SYDVKM. This CDR3 contains 14 residues. The trim removed 1 base at V and 9 bases at J, leaving 2 bases unmatched.